These T cell receptor beta chains were read from a single sample in a study of OX40 agonist ivuxolimab in advanced cancers. Profiled with immunoSEQ multiplex PCR; TCRdb holds only in-frame clones, not every one. The repertoire holds some 76,000 clones, with approximately 90% as singletons. Sample: CD4+ or CD8+ T cells sorted from blood, taken in a trial of the OX40 agonist ivuxolimab. The receptor set was obtained from an adult with an advanced solid tumor such as melanoma, head and neck, liver or kidney cancer. CDR3s include the opening cysteine and the closing phenylalanine or tryptophan. D genes are given only for firm matches. The size field is filled for only some rows; it gives once, few, many or a size class.

.	TRBV6-5	TRBJ2-7	.	TGTGCCAGCAGCCCACTGGAGGGCGGGCAGTACTTC	CASSPLEGGQYF
.	TRBV27	TRBJ1-2	.	TGTGCCAGCAGTTTAGGGGCACCCGCTAACTATGGCTACACCTTC	CASSLGAPANYGYTF
few	TRBV10-3	TRBJ1-1	.	TGTGCCTCGGGGAGGGATGCCACTGAAGCTTTCTTT	CASGRDATEAFF
.	TRBV19	TRBJ2-7	TRBD2	TGTGCCAGTCACGGACTAGCGGGGGGCTCCCTGGAGCAGTACTTC	CASHGLAGGSLEQYF
.	TRBV13	TRBJ2-3	.	TGTGCCAGCAGCTTAGACAGGAGGCCAGATACGCAGTATTTT	CASSLDRRPDTQYF
.	TRBV4-3	TRBJ1-6	TRBD1	TGCGCCAGCAGCCGTATAAAGACAGGGAATTCACCCCTCCACTTT	CASSRIKTGNSPLHF
.	TRBV6-5	TRBJ2-7	TRBD1	TGTGCCAGCAGTTCAGGGACAGGGTTCCACGAGCAGTACTTC	CASSSGTGFHEQYF
.	TRBV19	TRBJ1-6	.	TGTGCCAGTACAACCTATAATTCACCCCTCCACTTT	CASTTYNSPLHF
.	TRBV7-6	TRBJ1-3	TRBD1	TGTGCCAGCAGCTTAGCCGGGACAGGCTCTGGAAACACCATATATTTT	CASSLAGTGSGNTIYF
once	TRBV4-1	TRBJ1-5	TRBD1	TGCGCCAGCAGCCAAGACTCGGGACAGGGGTCGGGCAATCAGCCCCAGCATTTT	CASSQDSGQGSGNQPQHF
.	TRBV7-6	TRBJ2-3	.	TGTGCCAGCAGCCCGGGGGGCCCAGATACGCAGTATTTT	CASSPGGPDTQYF
once	TRBV28	TRBJ2-5	TRBD2	TGTGCCAGCAGCCATACTAGCGGGGGGCTCAGGGAGGAGACCCAGTACTTC	CASSHTSGGLREETQYF
.	TRBV7-2	TRBJ2-2	.	TGTGCCATCCTAGATGGACGGGCTGCCACCGGGGAGCTGTTTTTT	CAILDGRAATGELFF
.	TRBV5-1	TRBJ2-1	TRBD2	TGCGCCAGCAGCTTCCCGGGTAGCGGGGGGACTACCTACAATGAGCAGTTCTTC	CASSFPGSGGTTYNEQFF
.	TRBV9	TRBJ1-3	.	TGTGCCAGCAGACCTAACTCTGGAAACACCATATATTTT	CASRPNSGNTIYF
.	TRBV28	TRBJ1-3	.	TGTGCCAGCAGTTTTAGTGGAAACACCATATATTTT	CASSFSGNTIYF
.	TRBV27	TRBJ2-1	.	TGTGCCAGCAGCGACACAGGGATCAATGAGCAGTTCTTC	CASSDTGINEQFF
once	TRBV6-1	TRBJ2-3	.	TGTGCCAGCTTGGGGGGATCTAGCACAGATACGCAGTATTTT	CASLGGSSTDTQYF
.	TRBV7-2	TRBJ2-1	.	TGTGCCAGCAGCCCCCCTGTTAATGAGCAGTTCTTC	CASSPPVNEQFF
.	TRBV6-5	TRBJ2-7	TRBD1	TGTGCCAGCAGCTCGACAGGGGAGGCTATCGAGCAGTACTTC	CASSSTGEAIEQYF
once	TRBV11-3	TRBJ1-5	.	TGTGCCAGCAGCTTAGGATGGGGCTCTGGCAATCAGCCCCAGCATTTT	CASSLGWGSGNQPQHF
.	TRBV4-1	TRBJ1-1	.	TGCGCCAGCAGCCAAGATGAGGCTTTAACCGTGGCTTTCTTT	CASSQDEALTVAFF
.	TRBV5-5	TRBJ1-1	TRBD1	TGTGCCAGCAGCTTGCCCCGGGACAGCTCCTCCACTGAAGCTTTCTTT	CASSLPRDSSSTEAFF
.	TRBV6-6	TRBJ2-7	TRBD1	TGTGCCAGCAGTTACGGGGACAGGTCTGCCTACGAGCAGTACTTC	CASSYGDRSAYEQYF
.	TRBV13	TRBJ2-3	.	TGTGCCAGCAGCCCGACCGAAGGTGGAGTCCAGCTTACCACAGATACGCAGTATTTT	CASSPTEGGVQLTTDTQYF
.	TRBV13	TRBJ1-1	TRBD1	TGTGCCAGCAGCGCGGGACAGCTCCACACTGAAGCTTTCTTT	CASSAGQLHTEAFF
.	TRBV7-7	TRBJ2-3	.	TGTGCCAGCAGCTCTTCCTCAGCAGATACGCAGTATTTT	CASSSSSADTQYF
few	TRBV10-2	TRBJ1-1	.	TGCGCCAGCAGCCCCGCGGGGAGACGGATGAACACTGAAGCTTTCTTT	CASSPAGRRMNTEAFF
.	TRBV18	TRBJ2-5	TRBD2	TGTGCCAGCTCACACGGGACTAGCGGCCAAGAGACCCAGTACTTC	CASSHGTSGQETQYF
.	TRBV7-8	TRBJ2-5	.	TGTGCCAGCAGCCCGCCCTTCCAAGAGACCCAGTACTTC	CASSPPFQETQYF
.	TRBV29-1	TRBJ1-1	.	TGCAGCGTCGGATCGAACACTGAAGCTTTCTTT	CSVGSNTEAFF